This is a list of T cell receptor beta chains from one sample in a study of T-cell memory formation after mild COVID-19. TCRdb passed the 5' RACE reads through MiXCR, listing each CDR3 protein once. The data hold some 200,000 distinct CDR3 sequences, with 20% to 25% observed a single time. Sequencing was performed on PBMCs or a T cell subset sorted from them (not recorded which). Receptors originate from an adult woman who had mild COVID-19 (a few samples of this study predate the infection). Cell type and time point are not known. CDR3s include the opening cysteine and the closing phenylalanine or tryptophan. Each record gives: J gene, V gene, CDR3 protein.

TRBJ1-5	TRBV7-9	CASSFQGVNQPQHF
TRBJ1-1	TRBV5-1	CASSLLGDTEAFF
TRBJ2-3	TRBV20-1	CSAEGGDTQYF
TRBJ2-1	TRBV20-1	CSAKVAGVNEQFF
TRBJ2-2	TRBV12-3/TRBV12-4	CASSYGPTGELFF
TRBJ1-1	TRBV4-1	CDSSQDVDSYNTEAFF
TRBJ1-1	TRBV12-3/TRBV12-4	CASSLTVGNTEAFF
TRBJ1-6	TRBV29-1	CSVLTGNLNSPLHF
TRBJ1-6	TRBV5-1	CASSFRWEGRDSPLHF
TRBJ1-2	TRBV5-1	CASSAPETPYLSGYTF
TRBJ2-5	TRBV12-3/TRBV12-4	CASSLMPGQETQYF
TRBJ2-2	TRBV9	CASSARGELFF
TRBJ2-7	TRBV12-3/TRBV12-4	CASSFPALGSYEQYF
TRBJ2-7	TRBV9	CASSANKGGGKPYEQYF
TRBJ2-3	TRBV6-5	CASRTGWREATDTQYF
TRBJ2-7	TRBV7-9	CASSLAASNYEQYF
TRBJ1-1	TRBV5-1	CASSVRLGANTEAFF